A selection of T cell receptor beta chains follows, all from one sample in a study of CD8 T cells in ankylosing spondylitis. In TCRdb, the 5' RACE reads were re-called with MiXCR into one record per CDR3 protein. In the table there are under 550,000 distinct CDR3 sequences, roughly 26% of which are singletons. The sample was blood, either unsorted or a sorted T cell fraction (not recorded which). The receptors stem from a male donor with ankylosing spondylitis. The CDR3 runs from the conserved cysteine through the conserved F or W. Each record gives: CDR3 DNA, CDR3 protein, D gene, clone size, J gene, V gene. The D gene is left open where the match is weak. Some rows mark clone size as missing; the rest say once, few, many or name a class of expanded clone.

CDR3 DNA: TGTGCCAGTAGGGGACAGGGGATTCAGCCCCAGCATTTT; CDR3 protein: CASRGQGIQPQHF; D gene: TRBD1; clone size: NA; J gene: TRBJ1-5; V gene: TRBV19
CDR3 DNA: TGTGCCAGCTCCCAAGTCCTAAATGAAAAACTGTTTTTT; CDR3 protein: CASSQVLNEKLFF; D gene: NA; clone size: few; J gene: TRBJ1-4; V gene: TRBV4-2
CDR3 DNA: TGTGCCAGCAGCCCCTGGGAGGCTGGAGAAAAACTGTTTTTT; CDR3 protein: CASSPWEAGEKLFF; D gene: NA; clone size: NA; J gene: TRBJ1-4; V gene: TRBV7-2
CDR3 DNA: TGTGCCAGCTCCGGGACAGGGGGCGATACCGGGGAGCTGTTTTTT; CDR3 protein: CASSGTGGDTGELFF; D gene: TRBD1; clone size: NA; J gene: TRBJ2-2; V gene: TRBV18
CDR3 DNA: TGTGCCAGCAGCTTCGGCGGGATGTACCAAGAGACCCAGTACTTC; CDR3 protein: CASSFGGMYQETQYF; D gene: NA; clone size: NA; J gene: TRBJ2-5; V gene: TRBV11-2
CDR3 DNA: TGTGCCAGCAGCCAGGGCAGGGCCAACACTGAAGCTTTCTTT; CDR3 protein: CASSQGRANTEAFF; D gene: NA; clone size: few; J gene: TRBJ1-1; V gene: TRBV11-3
CDR3 DNA: TGTGCCAGCAGTTTATACGGGGAGACCCAGTACTTC; CDR3 protein: CASSLYGETQYF; D gene: NA; clone size: few; J gene: TRBJ2-5; V gene: TRBV12-3/TRBV12-4
CDR3 DNA: TGTGCCAGCAGCTTAGTAGCGGGAGGAAACAATGAGCAGTTCTTC; CDR3 protein: CASSLVAGGNNEQFF; D gene: TRBD2; clone size: many; J gene: TRBJ2-1; V gene: TRBV7-2
CDR3 DNA: TGTGCCAGCAGGACGGGACACAGCAATCAGCCCCAGCATTTT; CDR3 protein: CASRTGHSNQPQHF; D gene: NA; clone size: few; J gene: TRBJ1-5; V gene: TRBV12-3/TRBV12-4
CDR3 DNA: TGTGCCAGCAGTTTCCCGGGAGGGCCGAGAGATACGCAGTATTTT; CDR3 protein: CASSFPGGPRDTQYF; D gene: TRBD2; clone size: few; J gene: TRBJ2-3; V gene: TRBV28
CDR3 DNA: TGTGCCACCAGCAGAGGGGACAGGGATCAGCCCCAGCATTTT; CDR3 protein: CATSRGDRDQPQHF; D gene: TRBD1; clone size: few; J gene: TRBJ1-5; V gene: TRBV15
CDR3 DNA: TGCAGCGTTCGGACAGGGGGTGGAAACACCATATATTTT; CDR3 protein: CSVRTGGGNTIYF; D gene: TRBD1; clone size: NA; J gene: TRBJ1-3; V gene: TRBV29-1
CDR3 DNA: TGTGCCAGCAGCGTAGGGTCAGCAAATCAGCCCCAGCATTTT; CDR3 protein: CASSVGSANQPQHF; D gene: NA; clone size: few; J gene: TRBJ1-5; V gene: TRBV9
CDR3 DNA: TGTGCCAGCAGGCCGGCGAGGGCTGGGGCCAACGTCCTGACTTTC; CDR3 protein: CASRPARAGANVLTF; D gene: NA; clone size: NA; J gene: TRBJ2-6; V gene: TRBV6-2/TRBV6-3
CDR3 DNA: TGCAGTGCTAGAGATCTCTTTCGAGGGGACACCGGGGAGCTGTTTTTT; CDR3 protein: CSARDLFRGDTGELFF; D gene: NA; clone size: few; J gene: TRBJ2-2; V gene: TRBV20-1
CDR3 DNA: TGTGCCAGCAGCTTAGAGACAGTGGTCTACACCGGGGAGCTGTTTTTT; CDR3 protein: CASSLETVVYTGELFF; D gene: NA; clone size: NA; J gene: TRBJ2-2; V gene: TRBV7-6